One and the same sample provided the 32 T cell receptor beta chains below, sequenced in a study of T-cell memory formation after mild COVID-19. One entry per CDR3 protein, called by TCRdb with MiXCR from the 5' RACE reads. The table lists about 110,000 distinct CDR3 sequences, approximately 15% of them singletons. Source material: PBMCs or a T cell subset sorted from them (not recorded which). These receptors were collected from a young man who had mild COVID-19 (a few samples of this study predate the infection). Cell type and time point are not known.

Written as DNA, the CDR3 is TGCGCCAGCAGCTCTCCCCTGGGACAGCGCGGAGGTGAGCAGTTCTTC. It is translated as CASSSPLGQRGGEQFF. The V call is TRBV5-1, the J call TRBJ2-1; 7 bases line up with TRBD1. The CDR3 sequence is 16 residues long. The V gene's germline CDR1 is SGHRS and CDR2 YFSETQ. Trimming cost V 3 bases and J 9 bases; bases outside gene matches: 15.

This clonotype was picked up a small number of times. V usage is TRBV11-2 and J usage is TRBJ1-1; 7 bases map to TRBD1. The CDR3 length is 14 residues. V gave up 5 bases and J gave up 1 base; unmatched junction bases: 4. Per germline, CDR1 SGHAT and CDR2 FQNNGV. The CDR3 DNA is TGTGCCAGCAGCAAGGGACAGTGGAACACTGAAGCTTTCTTT. Translating gives CASSKGQWNTEAFF.

The rearrangement uses TRBV6-5 and TRBJ1-2; a possible D gene is TRBD1 (5 bases). V was cut by 3 bases and J by 2 bases, with 10 bases left in between. The germline gives CDR1 MNHEY, CDR2 SVGAGI. The CDR3 has 14 residues. The CDR3 DNA is TGTGCCAGCAGTTATTCCTCAGGGAACTATGGCTACACCTTC. Its translation is CASSYSSGNYGYTF.

This chain joins TRBV5-1 and TRBJ2-7, with D perhaps TRBD1 (5 bases). The germline V gene encodes CDR1 SGHRS and CDR2 YFSETQ. V was cut by 0 bases and J by 4 bases, with 14 bases left in between. CDR3 length equals 15 residues. This CDR3 reads CASSLDPGATYEQYF. Written as DNA, the CDR3 is TGCGCCAGCAGCTTGGACCCTGGGGCGACTTACGAGCAGTACTTC.

This clonotype was counted many times. V and J are TRBV7-9 and TRBJ2-1; D is possibly TRBD1 (6 bases). CDR1 and CDR2 (germline): SEHNR, FQNEAQ (reference sequence). This CDR3 is 12 amino acids long. The ends were cut back, 8 bases at V and 9 bases at J, with 14 bases in the middle. CDR3 sequence reads: CASSAGAGEQFF. CDR3 nucleotide sequence: TGTGCCAGCTCGGCAGGGGCAGGTGAGCAGTTCTTC.

The rearrangement joins TRBV7-9 to TRBJ2-3; 7 bases are a match to TRBD1. The germline V gene has CDR1 SEHNR and CDR2 FQNEAQ (reference sequence). The CDR3 has 15 residues. With 6 bases clipped from V and 5 bases from J, the junction kept 11 bases outside the gene matches. The CDR3 sequence is CASRTSDRVEDTQYF. In DNA form, the CDR3 reads TGTGCCAGCAGAACCTCCGACAGGGTCGAAGATACGCAGTATTTT.

V and J are TRBV6-2 or TRBV6-3 and TRBJ1-6, with D possibly being TRBD1 (5 bases). CDR3 length: 12 amino acids. CDR1 and CDR2 (germline): MNHEY, SVGEGT. V gave up 6 bases and J gave up 7 bases, with 7 bases separating them. The DNA of the CDR3 is TGTGCCAGCAGCGAGGGGAATTCACCCCTCCACTTT. Protein sequence: CASSEGNSPLHF.

This chain uses TRBV27 with TRBJ2-1; tentative D call: TRBD2 (6 bases). From germline, CDR1 is MNHEY and CDR2 SMNVEV (reference sequence). Trimming pared 6 bases from V and 13 bases from J, leaving 16 bases between. The CDR3 is 12 residues long. The chain's CDR3 is CASSSSLASQFF. The DNA for the CDR3 is TGTGCCAGCAGCTCCTCCCTAGCGTCTCAGTTCTTC.

This clonotype was detected only a few times. The CDR3 reads CASSQSGGLHEQYF. The CDR3 bases are TGTGCCAGCAGCCAGAGCGGGGGGTTGCACGAGCAGTACTTC. This chain connects TRBV2 to TRBJ2-7, with 9 bases matching TRBD2. This CDR3 has 14 amino acids. The J segment lost 5 bases and the V segment lost 6 bases, leaving 8 bases of the junction unmatched. CDR1 and CDR2 (germline): SNHLY, FYNNEI.

This chain's CDR3 is CASSPPTVNEQFF. DNA of the CDR3: TGTGCCAGCAGTCCCCCGACAGTTAATGAGCAGTTCTTC. The chain is built from TRBV12-3 or TRBV12-4 and TRBJ2-1, with a weak D call TRBD1 (5 bases). The V and J ends lost 5 bases and 7 bases respectively, with 12 bases between them. The CDR3 is made up of 13 amino acids.

This clonotype has a handful of counts. The chain recombines TRBV4-1 with TRBJ2-1; D possibly corresponds to TRBD2 (5 bases). The germline V and J ends were trimmed by 4 bases and 6 bases, with 22 bases remaining between them. This CDR3 is 17 amino acids long. The germline V gene encodes CDR1 MGHRA and CDR2 YSYEKL. The CDR3 spells CASSPTFNGGRGNEQFF. The CDR3 bases are TGCGCCAGCAGCCCGACTTTCAACGGTGGGAGAGGCAATGAGCAGTTCTTC.

This clonotype has at least ten counts. The chain recombines TRBV5-1 with TRBJ2-1; D might be TRBD2 (6 bases). Germline V gene data show CDR1 as SGHRS and CDR2 as YFSETQ. V was cut by 2 bases and J by 4 bases, with 22 bases left in between. The length of the CDR3 is 18 residues. CDR3 sequence (DNA): TGCGCCAGCAGCTTAGGTATTGGGGGACTTCCCATATACAATGAGCAGTTCTTC. It specifies CASSLGIGGLPIYNEQFF.

This clonotype was detected many times. The V and J genes are TRBV5-1 and TRBJ2-4; D unresolved. V gave up 0 bases and J gave up 5 bases, with 9 bases separating them. Germline CDR1 reads SGHRS; CDR2 reads YFSETQ. This CDR3 spans 14 amino acids. Here the CDR3 reads CASSLGPPQNIQYF. The CDR3, as DNA: TGCGCCAGCAGCTTGGGCCCACCCCAAAACATTCAGTACTTC.

The chain uses TRBV13 and TRBJ1-6, with D unclear. V lost 3 bases, J lost 9 bases, and 12 bases lay in between. Germline V gives CDR1 PRHDT, CDR2 FYEKMQ (reference sequence). The CDR3 consists of 14 residues. In nucleotides, the CDR3 is TGTGCCAGCAGCTTCGGTCAGATGAGTTCACCCCTCCACTTT. Encoded protein: CASSFGQMSSPLHF. Looking up the rest from reference TRBV13 and TRBJ1-6 gives the full variable domain: AAGVIQSPRHLIKEKRETATLKCYPIPRHDTVYWYQQGPGQDPQFLISFYEKMQSDKGSIPDRFSAQQFSDYHSELNMSSLELGDSALYFCASSFGQMSSPLHFGNGTRLTVT.

This clonotype has a handful of counts. V usage is TRBV7-9 and J usage is TRBJ2-7; D remains unclear. This CDR3 contains 14 residues. Germline CDR1 SEHNR, CDR2 FQNEAQ (reference sequence). V lost 2 bases and J lost 6, with 14 bases in between. The CDR3 nucleotides are TGTGCCAGCAGCTTATCGTACTTAGAGAGCGAGCAGTACGTC. Protein product: CASSLSYLESEQYV.

This clonotype was counted many times. The J gene is TRBJ1-4, the V gene TRBV4-3; the D gene is possibly TRBD1 (6 bases). This CDR3 is 17 amino acids long. The V and J ends lost 0 bases and 5 bases respectively, with 16 bases between them. CDR1 and CDR2 from the germline V gene are LGHNA and YSLEER. CDR3 coding DNA: TGCGCCAGCAGCCAAGAGACCCGTGGACAGTCAAATGAAAAACTGTTTTTT. Translated: CASSQETRGQSNEKLFF.

This clonotype showed up just a few times. J is TRBJ2-7 and V is TRBV27; D unclear. The V and J ends lost 7 bases and 1 base respectively, with 14 bases between them. CDR3 length: 14 residues. Germline lookup yields CDR1 MNHEY and CDR2 SMNVEV (reference sequence). The CDR3 region is CASNSREESYEQYF. The CDR3, as DNA: TGTGCCAGCAACTCTAGGGAAGAATCCTACGAGCAGTACTTC.

The chain is built from TRBV18 and TRBJ1-5; a possible D gene is TRBD1 (6 bases). V was pared by 0 bases and J by 5 bases, with 8 bases between. The CDR3 is 14 residues long. Germline CDR1 KGHSH, CDR2 LQKENI. DNA of the CDR3: TGTGCCAGCTCACCACCTGGGGGGCATCAGCCCCAGCATTTT. It yields the protein CASSPPGGHQPQHF.

This clonotype was seen ten or more times. CDR3 sequence: CASSQGVGSNEQFF. The DNA of the CDR3 is TGCGCCAGCAGCCAAGGCGTCGGATCGAATGAGCAGTTCTTC. The chain joins TRBV4-3 to TRBJ2-1; D not certain. Germline V gives CDR1 LGHNA, CDR2 YSLEER. This CDR3 region has 14 residues. V gave up 1 base and J gave up 7 bases, with 11 bases separating them.

The chain uses TRBV29-1 and TRBJ2-3; TRBD1 is a possible D gene (5 bases). Trimming left V 2 bases short and J 3 bases short, with 9 bases between. This CDR3 is built from 13 residues. CDR1 and CDR2 from the germline V gene are SQVTM and ANQGSEA. DNA of the CDR3: TGCAGCGTTGAACTGGGGCGGACAGATACGCAGTATTTT. Amino acid sequence: CSVELGRTDTQYF.

The rearrangement uses TRBV11-2 and TRBJ2-7; D remains unclear. V was cut by 5 bases and J by 1 base, with 12 bases left in between. There are 14 residues in the CDR3. Germline assignment: CDR1 SGHAT and CDR2 FQNNGV. The CDR3 coding sequence is TGTGCCAGCAGCGACCCCGACGGTTCCTACGAGCAGTACGTC. Its translation is CASSDPDGSYEQYV.

This clonotype was observed many times. V is TRBV7-6 and J is TRBJ2-2; 8 bases fit TRBD1. Per the germline V gene, CDR1 is SGHVS and CDR2 is FNYEAQ. The ends lost 1 base at V and 3 bases at J; junction bases unmatched: 4. This CDR3 comprises 16 residues. CDR3 amino acids: CASSLGTGRYTGELFF. The CDR3 DNA reads as TGTGCCAGCAGCTTAGGGACAGGGAGGTACACCGGGGAGCTGTTTTTT. Filled out from reference TRBV7-6 and TRBJ2-2, the complete variable domain reads GAGVSQSPRYKVTKRGQDVALRCDPISGHVSLYWYRQALGQGPEFLTYFNYEAQQDKSGLPNDRFSAERPEGSISTLTIQRTEQRDSAMYRCASSLGTGRYTGELFFGEGSRLTVL.

This chain joins TRBV5-6 and TRBJ2-7; tentative D call: TRBD2 (5 bases). CDR1 and CDR2 (germline): SGHDT, YYEEEE. Trimming took 3 bases from V and 3 from J, leaving 7 bases between them. This CDR3 is built from 12 residues. DNA of the CDR3: TGTGCCAGCAGCTGGGGAGACTACGAGCAGTACGTC. It encodes CASSWGDYEQYV.

This clonotype came up a few times. V gene TRBV27 combines with J gene TRBJ2-2, with D possibly TRBD2 on 6 matching bases. V was shortened by 7 bases and J by 3 bases, with 18 bases between the two germline ends. CDR1 is MNHEY and CDR2 is SMNVEV in the germline V gene (reference sequence). CDR3 length: 16 amino acids. In DNA form, the CDR3 reads TGTGCCAGCATTCCTATCTCGGGAGTAGACACCGGGGAGCTGTTTTTT. Encoded protein: CASIPISGVDTGELFF.

There are a few counts of this clonotype. The chain couples TRBV4-3 to TRBJ2-7; D gene uncertain. The germline V gene encodes CDR1 LGHNA and CDR2 YSLEER. This CDR3 has 15 amino acids. Deletions cut 0 bases from V and 6 bases from J, with 15 bases between. CDR3 nucleotide sequence: TGCGCCAGCAGCCAAGAATCGGCAGCGATGCTCGAGCAGTACTTC. Translated: CASSQESAAMLEQYF.

The chain employs TRBV14 and TRBJ2-7; unclear D gene. This CDR3 contains 12 residues. Germline CDR1 and CDR2: SGHDN and FVKESK. Trimming removed 4 bases at V and 4 bases at J, with 8 bases between. The CDR3 region is CASSPDGYEQYV. The CDR3 coding sequence is TGTGCCAGCAGCCCTGATGGTTACGAGCAGTACGTC.

This rearrangement joins TRBV7-3 to TRBJ2-5; D may be TRBD1 (6 bases). Between the trimmed V and J ends, which lost 5 bases and 4 bases, there was a span of 20 bases. Germline assignment: CDR1 SGHTA and CDR2 FQGTGA. The CDR3 covers 16 residues. This CDR3 reads CASSPSGAGVGETQYF. As DNA, the CDR3 is TGTGCCAGCAGCCCCTCCGGGGCAGGGGTGGGAGAGACCCAGTACTTC.

This clonotype has more than one count but fewer than ten. This rearrangement joins TRBV9 to TRBJ2-6, with no clear D. CDR3 length: 11 residues. CDR1 is SGDLS and CDR2 is YYNGEE in the germline V gene. V dropped 3 bases and J dropped 9 bases, with 4 bases sitting between them. The CDR3 reads CASSALNVLTF. DNA of the CDR3: TGTGCCAGCAGCGCGCTCAACGTCCTGACTTTC.

The chain is built from TRBV5-6 and TRBJ2-3, with 8 bases lining up with TRBD1. V lost 2 bases, J lost 4 bases, and 9 bases stayed unmatched. The CDR3 length is 16 residues. Germline CDR1 is SGHDT and CDR2 is YYEEEE. The CDR3 DNA reads as TGTGCCAGCAGCTTTATTAGGACAGGGACAGCAGATACGCAGTATTTT. It is translated as CASSFIRTGTADTQYF.

The sample holds many counts of this clonotype. The rearrangement joins TRBV20-1 to TRBJ2-7; TRBD2 matches 11 bases. Germline V gene data show CDR1 as DFQATT and CDR2 as SNEGSKA (reference sequence). The length of the CDR3 is 15 residues. The V and J ends lost 1 base and 4 bases, in that order; junction bases with no gene match: 6. This chain's CDR3 is CSARVSGGASYEQYF. The CDR3 nucleotides are TGCAGTGCTAGAGTTAGCGGGGGGGCGTCGTACGAGCAGTACTTC.

V gene TRBV10-3 combines with J gene TRBJ2-7, with 9 bases aligning to TRBD1. The germline CDR1 and CDR2 sequences are ENHRY and SYGVKD. The J segment lost 5 bases and the V segment lost 3 bases, leaving 5 bases of the junction unmatched. CDR3 length: 14 amino acids. CDR3 DNA sequence: TGTGCCATCAGTGAACGGGACAGGGCAAACGAGCAGTACTTC. Amino acids: CAISERDRANEQYF.

The chain combines TRBV7-9 with TRBJ2-2; TRBD2 agrees at 12 bases. CDR1 SEHNR and CDR2 FQNEAQ come from the germline V gene (reference sequence). V lost 5 bases and J lost 1; bases outside the gene matches: 11. This CDR3 is 19 amino acids long. The CDR3 loop is CASSPRTSGVPLNTGELFF. In nucleotides, the CDR3 is TGTGCCAGCAGCCCTAGGACTAGCGGGGTTCCCCTGAACACCGGGGAGCTGTTTTTT.